The 15 T cell receptor beta chains below all came from one sample that was sequenced in a study of cytomegalovirus exposure and HLA in healthy donors (dated by TCRdb to about 2017). Receptor libraries were prepared by the immunoSEQ multiplex PCR assay. For the multiplex PCR, a mixture combining 60 forward primers for TCR Vbeta segments and 13 reverse primers for TCR Jbeta segments was used. TCRdb re-hosts the immuneACCESS table, in-frame sequences only. Its copies lack some clones; in the studies checked, an unresolved V gene accounts for under half of them, and the cause for the rest is not known. The sample contains 180,000 or so clones, roughly 77% of them found a single time. Together, the top ten hold about 7.7% of the sample. The sample consisted of PBMCs. Receptors were obtained from a woman between 40 and 50 years old in good health and CMV-seropositive.

Note on this clone: The junction and the germline gene differ at one end; a read error may be behind it. The chain has TRBV15 and TRBJ2-5; 8 bases map to TRBD1. CDR3 length equals 12 residues. Germline CDR1 is LNHNV and CDR2 is YYDKDF (reference sequence). DNA of the CDR3: TGTGCCACCAGCAGAGGTAGGACAGGGCCGGACTTC. It is translated as CATSRGRTGPDF.

The chain joins TRBV5-1 to TRBJ2-4; TRBD1 might be the D (6 bases). V was shortened by 2 bases and J by 8 bases, with 11 bases between the two germline ends. CDR3 size: 13 residues. Germline CDR1 is SGHRS and CDR2 is YFSETQ. CDR3 in amino acids: CASSFSAGDIQYF. CDR3 bases: TGCGCCAGCAGCTTTTCGGCAGGGGACATTCAGTACTTC.

In its sample, this clone was seen a few times. The CDR3 coding sequence is TGTGCCAGCGCATGGCCCGGGATGGAGACCCAGTACTTC. Translation gives CASAWPGMETQYF. V gene TRBV28 combines with J gene TRBJ2-5; maybe TRBD2 (5 bases). V was trimmed by 8 bases and J by 5 bases, leaving 15 bases between them. Germline values: CDR1 MDHEN, CDR2 SYDVKM. This CDR3 comprises 13 residues.

V usage is TRBV19 and J usage is TRBJ1-1; TRBD1 is a possible D gene (5 bases). V was clipped by 11 bases and J by 7 bases, with 29 bases between them. Per germline, CDR1 LNHDA and CDR2 SQIVND (reference sequence). This CDR3 region has 16 residues. Written as DNA, the CDR3 is TGTGCCTCCCAGAGGGGCGGGGTGGGAGGCAGAGTTGAAGCTTTCTTT. This translates into CASQRGGVGGRVEAFF.

This rearrangement joins TRBV29-1 to TRBJ2-7; 8 bases line up with TRBD1. This CDR3 contains 13 residues. The trim removed 7 bases at V and 2 bases at J, leaving 7 bases unmatched. Germline V lookup: CDR1 SQVTM, CDR2 ANQGSEA. The CDR3 coding sequence is TGCAGCGCGAGTCAGGGGGCCACCTACGAGCAGTACTTC. It translates to CSASQGATYEQYF.

V usage is TRBV27 and J usage is TRBJ1-2; perhaps TRBD1 as D (6 bases). Germline V gives CDR1 MNHEY, CDR2 SMNVEV (reference sequence). V was shortened by 6 bases and J by 6 bases, with 20 bases between the two germline ends. The length of the CDR3 is 15 residues. CDR3 bases: TGTGCCAGCAGCCGGGCGGGGGGCCTCCCCCATGGCTACACCTTC. Encoded protein: CASSRAGGLPHGYTF.

This clone has a handful of counts. V usage is TRBV19 and J usage is TRBJ1-4; unclear D gene. The CDR3 is 14 amino acids. Per the germline V gene, CDR1 is LNHDA and CDR2 is SQIVND (reference sequence). V was clipped by 6 bases and J by 0 bases, with 8 bases between them. Written as DNA, the CDR3 is TGTGCCAGTAGGGAGACCGCAACTAATGAAAAACTGTTTTTT. Amino acids: CASRETATNEKLFF.

The chain couples TRBV4-1 to TRBJ2-3, with D possibly TRBD1 on 6 matching bases. V lost 0 bases to trimming and J lost 2 bases, with 15 bases between them. The CDR3 is 17 residues long. The germline gives CDR1 MGHRA, CDR2 YSYEKL. This chain's CDR3 is CASSQDWNRVFTDTQYF. CDR3 DNA: TGCGCCAGCAGCCAAGATTGGAACAGGGTCTTCACAGATACGCAGTATTTT.

The V gene is TRBV28, the J gene TRBJ1-5, with D tentatively TRBD1 (5 bases). The germline gives CDR1 MDHEN, CDR2 SYDVKM. CDR3 length equals 15 residues. Trimming removed 6 bases from V and 7 bases from J, with 19 bases in between. The DNA for the CDR3 is TGTGCCAGCAGAACTACGGGACTGCTTGGCCAGCCCCAGCATTTT. The encoded protein is CASRTTGLLGQPQHF.

The chain joins TRBV5-1 to TRBJ2-5; 9 nucleotides agree with TRBD2. The CDR3 contains 14 residues. Germline CDR1 reads SGHRS; CDR2 reads YFSETQ. Germline trimming cut 4 bases from V and 5 bases from J; bases unmatched to any gene: 6. In DNA form, the CDR3 reads TGCGCCAGCAGCGCGGGACTAGCCCCGGAGACCCAGTACTTC. Its protein is CASSAGLAPETQYF.

V is TRBV18 and J is TRBJ2-1, with D possibly matching TRBD2 (5 bases). The CDR3 is 15 residues long. From germline, CDR1 is KGHSH and CDR2 LQKENI. V lost 5 bases and J 8 bases, leaving 19 bases between the germline ends. The CDR3 sequence is CASSASGGGLYEQFF. In DNA form, the CDR3 reads TGTGCCAGCTCAGCGTCAGGAGGCGGTCTTTATGAGCAGTTCTTC.

CDR3: CASTLPPGNSPLHF. The CDR3 DNA reads TGTGCCAGCACCCTCCCCCCGGGGAATTCACCCCTCCACTTT. The chain links TRBV27 to TRBJ1-6, with D unclear. This CDR3 region has 14 residues. Per the germline V gene, CDR1 is MNHEY and CDR2 is SMNVEV (reference sequence). V gave up 7 bases and J gave up 7 bases, with 14 bases separating them.

The genes are TRBV2 and TRBJ2-2; TRBD1 agrees at 8 bases. V lost 6 bases to trimming and J lost 4 bases; unmatched junction nucleotides: 4. There are 14 residues in the CDR3. Germline CDR1 and CDR2: SNHLY and FYNNEI. CDR3 amino acids: CASRGQVSTGELFF. The CDR3, as DNA: TGTGCCAGCAGGGGACAGGTTTCCACCGGGGAGCTGTTTTTT.

The chain has TRBV2 and TRBJ2-1, with D tentatively TRBD1 (6 bases). CDR1 SNHLY and CDR2 FYNNEI come from the germline V gene. Trimming left V 3 bases short and J 8 bases short, with 11 bases between. The CDR3 covers 13 residues. The CDR3 protein is CASSDTGMDEQFF. The DNA for the CDR3 is TGTGCCAGCAGTGACACAGGGATGGATGAGCAGTTCTTC.

CDR3 protein: CASNREGSTEAFF. For the CDR3, the DNA is TGTGCCAGCAATCGGGAGGGAAGCACTGAAGCTTTCTTT. The chain couples TRBV25-1 to TRBJ1-1; D is unresolved. The V end was cut by 7 bases, the J end by 4 bases, with 13 bases between. This CDR3 is built from 13 residues. The germline CDR1 and CDR2 sequences are MGHDK and SYGVNS.